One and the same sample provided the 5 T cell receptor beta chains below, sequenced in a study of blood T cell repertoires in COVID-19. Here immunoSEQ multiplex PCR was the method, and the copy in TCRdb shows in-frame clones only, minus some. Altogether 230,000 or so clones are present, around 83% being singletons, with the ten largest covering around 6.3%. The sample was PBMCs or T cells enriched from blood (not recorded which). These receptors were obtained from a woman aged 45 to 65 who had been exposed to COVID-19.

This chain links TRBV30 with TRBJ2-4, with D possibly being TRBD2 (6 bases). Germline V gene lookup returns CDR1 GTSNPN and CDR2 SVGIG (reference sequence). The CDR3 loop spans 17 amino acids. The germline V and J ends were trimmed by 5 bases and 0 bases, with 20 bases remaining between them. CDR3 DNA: TGTGCCTGGGGTCGCGGGGTTGCATCTTTAGCCAAAAACATTCAGTACTTC. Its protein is CAWGRGVASLAKNIQYF.

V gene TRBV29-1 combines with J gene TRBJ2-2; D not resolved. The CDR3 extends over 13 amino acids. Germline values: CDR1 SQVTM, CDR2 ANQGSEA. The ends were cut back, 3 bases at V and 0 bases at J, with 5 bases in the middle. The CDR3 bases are TGCAGCGTTGACAGTTCGAACACCGGGGAGCTGTTTTTT. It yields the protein CSVDSSNTGELFF.

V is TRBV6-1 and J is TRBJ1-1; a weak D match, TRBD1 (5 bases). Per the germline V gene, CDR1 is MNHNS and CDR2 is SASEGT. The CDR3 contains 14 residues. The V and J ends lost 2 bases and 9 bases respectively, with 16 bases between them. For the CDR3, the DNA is TGTGCCAGCAGTGAAACAGGCCCTACGTTTCAAGCTTTCTTT. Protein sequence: CASSETGPTFQAFF.

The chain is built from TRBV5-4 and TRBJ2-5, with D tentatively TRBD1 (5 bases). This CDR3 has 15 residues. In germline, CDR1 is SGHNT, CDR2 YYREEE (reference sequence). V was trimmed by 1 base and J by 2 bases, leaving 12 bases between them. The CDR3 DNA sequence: TGTGCCAGCAGCTTGTATTTGTCAGGGCAAGAGACCCAGTACTTC. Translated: CASSLYLSGQETQYF.

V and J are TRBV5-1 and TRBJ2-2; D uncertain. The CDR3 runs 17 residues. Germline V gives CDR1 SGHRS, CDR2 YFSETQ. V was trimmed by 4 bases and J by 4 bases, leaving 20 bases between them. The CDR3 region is CASSVNYPPRPTGELFF. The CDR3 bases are TGCGCCAGCAGCGTTAACTACCCCCCACGCCCCACCGGGGAGCTGTTTTTT.